The 30 T cell receptor beta chains below all came from one sample that was sequenced in a study of memory CD4+ T cells and cytomegalovirus serostatus. The sort gate was single viable CD3+CD4+CD8-CD45RO+ cells for memory CD4+ T cells. Data came from immunoSEQ multiplex PCR; TCRdb stores just in-frame clones and leaves some out. Among some 80,000 clones listed, 80% were seen once. Sequenced input: memory CD4+ T cells from blood. These receptor sequences come from an adult in good health and CMV-seronegative.

V gene TRBV7-6 combines with J gene TRBJ2-7, with D perhaps being TRBD1 or TRBD2 (5 bases each). This CDR3 contains 15 residues. Trimming took 5 bases from V and 2 from J, leaving 16 bases between them. Germline V gene data show CDR1 as SGHVS and CDR2 as FNYEAQ. CDR3 in amino acids: CASSRIGDGPYEQYF. The CDR3 bases are TGTGCCAGCAGCCGGATAGGGGACGGCCCCTACGAGCAGTACTTC.

This rearrangement joins TRBV2 to TRBJ1-2; D uncertain. This CDR3 is 12 amino acids long. Germline V gene sequence: CDR1 SNHLY, CDR2 FYNNEI. With 5 bases removed from V and 7 bases from J, the gap between germline ends came to 11 bases. CDR3 in DNA: TGTGCCAGCAGTCGCCCATGGGTTGGCTACACCTTC. Its protein is CASSRPWVGYTF.

The V call is TRBV2, the J call TRBJ1-5, with D perhaps TRBD1 (5 bases). Germline loops: CDR1 SNHLY, CDR2 FYNNEI. The CDR3 sequence is 14 residues long. V was shortened by 1 base and J by 7 bases, with 11 bases between the two germline ends. CDR3 sequence: CASSEGRGRQPQHF. The DNA for the CDR3 is TGTGCCAGCAGTGAAGGTCGGGGCCGCCAGCCCCAGCATTTT.

This clone was recorded only once. J is TRBJ1-2 and V is TRBV30, with D unclear. V was trimmed by 1 base and J by 2 bases, leaving 2 bases between them. CDR3 size: 11 residues. Germline V CDR1 and CDR2: GTSNPN, SVGIG (reference sequence). The CDR3 is CAWSDNYGYTF. The CDR3 nucleotides read TGTGCCTGGAGTGACAACTATGGCTACACCTTC.

This chain connects TRBV7-8 to TRBJ2-7; a weak D match, TRBD1 (6 bases). Germline CDR1 reads SGHVS; CDR2 reads FQNEAQ. The length of the CDR3 is 14 residues. V was shortened by 5 bases and J by 6 bases, with 17 bases between the two germline ends. The CDR3 DNA sequence: TGTGCCAGCAGCCCCCAAACCGGACAGTCCGAGCAGTACTTC. It encodes CASSPQTGQSEQYF.

This chain uses TRBV18 with TRBJ1-1, with D uncertain. The length of the CDR3 is 14 residues. Per germline, CDR1 KGHSH and CDR2 LQKENI. V lost 2 bases to trimming and J lost 1 base, with 8 bases between them. The CDR3 protein is CASSPGVRNTEAFF. CDR3 bases: TGTGCCAGCTCACCAGGGGTGAGGAACACTGAAGCTTTCTTT.

The rearrangement uses TRBV19 and TRBJ1-2; the D gene is possibly TRBD1 (6 bases). This CDR3 is built from 15 residues. Between the trimmed V and J ends, which lost 5 bases and 2 bases, there was a span of 15 bases. Germline lookup yields CDR1 LNHDA and CDR2 SQIVND (reference sequence). Here the CDR3 reads CASSATGIPNYGYTF. CDR3 nucleotides: TGTGCCAGTAGTGCTACAGGGATCCCCAACTATGGCTACACCTTC.

The chain combines TRBV28 with TRBJ1-1, with 8 bases fitting TRBD1. The CDR3 consists of 16 residues. Germline CDR1 is MDHEN and CDR2 is SYDVKM. V shed 6 bases, J shed 5 bases, and the junction held 14 bases outside the gene matches. The DNA of the CDR3 is TGTGCCAGCAGCTTAGACCGGCCCAGGGGGCGAACTGAAGCTTTCTTT. It encodes CASSLDRPRGRTEAFF.

The V call is TRBV28, the J call TRBJ2-4; D remains unclear. The ends were cut back, 3 bases at V and 0 bases at J, with 9 bases in the middle. Germline V CDR1 and CDR2: MDHEN, SYDVKM. The CDR3 consists of 15 residues. CDR3 coding DNA: TGTGCCAGCAGTTTTGTCACAATAGCCAAAAACATTCAGTACTTC. Translating it yields CASSFVTIAKNIQYF.

This clone was observed once. The V and J genes are TRBV5-4 and TRBJ2-7; 11 nucleotides agree with TRBD2. CDR3 length: 14 amino acids. Germline V gene lookup returns CDR1 SGHNT and CDR2 YYREEE (reference sequence). V dropped 5 bases and J dropped 1; count of bases not matched to a gene: 2. CDR3: CASRLAGGSYEQYF. The CDR3 DNA reads TGTGCCAGCAGGCTAGCGGGGGGTTCCTACGAGCAGTACTTC.

The chain recombines TRBV13 with TRBJ2-5; weak D call: TRBD2 (7 bases). Trimming took off 7 bases at V and 5 bases at J, with 17 bases between the two ends. The germline V gene has CDR1 PRHDT and CDR2 FYEKMQ (reference sequence). CDR3 size: 14 residues. CDR3 loop: CASNARGGFETQYF. CDR3 coding DNA: TGTGCCAGCAACGCGAGGGGGGGGTTCGAGACCCAGTACTTC.

This clone was counted ten times or more. The chain couples TRBV18 to TRBJ1-2, with D unresolved. Germline-derived CDR1 and CDR2 are KGHSH and LQKENI. V lost 3 bases, J lost 10 bases, and 15 bases lay in between. This CDR3 comprises 13 residues. The CDR3 nucleotides read TGTGCCAGCTCACCGGGGAGGGATTACGACTACACCTTC. It yields the protein CASSPGRDYDYTF.

The chain joins TRBV7-9 to TRBJ2-5; 11 nucleotides line up with TRBD2. This CDR3 has 16 residues. V trimming: 1 base; J trimming: 5 bases; junction bases outside the gene matches: 6. CDR1 is SEHNR, CDR2 FQNEAQ, per germline (reference sequence). The CDR3 reads CASSLGLAGNEETQYF. CDR3 nucleotide sequence: TGTGCCAGCAGCTTAGGACTAGCGGGGAACGAGGAGACCCAGTACTTC.

The chain employs TRBV6-5 and TRBJ1-1; 7 positions match TRBD1. CDR3 size: 14 residues. V lost 5 bases and J lost 6; bases outside the gene matches: 9. Germline CDR1 is MNHEY and CDR2 is SVGAGI. The CDR3 is CASSTPRGLAEAFF. CDR3 in DNA: TGTGCCAGCAGTACCCCTAGGGGGCTTGCTGAAGCTTTCTTT.

The rearrangement links TRBV6-6 to TRBJ1-3; perhaps TRBD1 as D (5 bases). There are 16 residues in the CDR3. With 7 bases removed from V and 0 bases from J, the gap between germline ends came to 16 bases. CDR1 is MNHNY, CDR2 SVGAGI, per germline (reference sequence). In DNA form, the CDR3 reads TGTGCCAGCACCACGGGAGGGGCCAGCTCTGGAAACACCATATATTTT. Translating it yields CASTTGGASSGNTIYF.

The chain employs TRBV7-3 and TRBJ2-1; no clear D gene. This CDR3 comprises 13 residues. CDR1 SGHTA and CDR2 FQGTGA come from the germline V gene. V was trimmed by 2 bases and J by 0 bases, leaving 2 bases between them. CDR3 bases: TGTGCCAGCAGCTTATCCTCCTACAATGAGCAGTTCTTC. The encoded protein is CASSLSSYNEQFF. Supplemented by reference TRBV7-3 and TRBJ2-1, the full variable domain reads GAGVSQTPSNKVTEKGKYVELRCDPISGHTALYWYRQSLGQGPEFLIYFQGTGAADDSGLPNDRFFAVRPEGSVSTLKIQRTERGDSAVYLCASSLSSYNEQFFGPGTRLTVL.

The gene calls are TRBV5-5 and TRBJ1-2; D unclear. The CDR3 extends over 15 amino acids. Germline CDR1 reads SGHKS; CDR2 reads YYEKEE (reference sequence). The V end lost 0 bases, the J end lost 2 bases, and 11 bases lay between the germline ends. CDR3 residues: CASSLGVGRNYGYTF. The CDR3 nucleotides are TGTGCCAGCAGCTTGGGGGTAGGGCGGAACTATGGCTACACCTTC. Drawing the rest from reference TRBV5-5 and TRBJ1-2, the complete variable domain is DAGVTQSPTHLIKTRGQQVTLRCSPISGHKSVSWYQQVLGQGPQFIFQYYEKEERGRGNFPDRFSARQFPNYSSELNVNALLLGDSALYLCASSLGVGRNYGYTFGSGTRLTVV.

CDR3 in DNA: TGTGCCAGCAGTACGCATACTGAAGCTTTCTTT. Translated: CASSTHTEAFF. The J gene is TRBJ1-1, the V gene TRBV5-6, with D hard to call. This CDR3 is built from 11 residues. CDR1 is SGHDT, CDR2 YYEEEE, per germline. V lost 5 bases and J 5 bases, leaving 7 bases between the germline ends.

This clone was seen more than once but under ten times. This chain links TRBV19 with TRBJ1-1; 7 bases line up with TRBD1. V lost 8 bases to trimming and J lost 2 bases; unmatched junction nucleotides: 11. The CDR3 totals 15 residues. Looked up from germline, CDR1 is LNHDA and CDR2 is SQIVND (reference sequence). In DNA, the CDR3 is TGTGCCAGTCTCGGCGGGGGACAGCCAAACACTGAAGCTTTCTTT. As protein: CASLGGGQPNTEAFF.

V and J are TRBV5-1 and TRBJ2-7; 7 nucleotides match TRBD1. This CDR3 contains 14 residues. Trimming at V came to 4 bases and at J to 2 bases, leaving 6 bases not matched to a gene. CDR1 is SGHRS, CDR2 YFSETQ, per germline. CDR3 in amino acids: CASSPDRRAYEQYF. CDR3 bases: TGCGCCAGCAGCCCGGACAGGAGAGCCTACGAGCAGTACTTC.

The chain links TRBV7-2 to TRBJ1-2; D call uncertain. From germline, CDR1 is SGHTA and CDR2 FQGNSA. Trimming removed 8 bases at V and 1 base at J, with 17 bases between. CDR3 length: 15 residues. Written as DNA, the CDR3 is TGTGCCAGCCGAGAGGGTGGGAGCCGTAACTATGGCTACACCTTC. Translated, it gives CASREGGSRNYGYTF.

The V and J genes are TRBV6-6 and TRBJ1-6, with TRBD1 identical over 9 bases. The CDR3 covers 12 residues. V was clipped by 11 bases and J by 8 bases; unmatched bases: 4. Germline V gene data show CDR1 as MNHNY and CDR2 as SVGAGI (reference sequence). The DNA of the CDR3 is TGTGCCGTACGGACAGGGGATTCACCCCTCCACTTT. Translating gives CAVRTGDSPLHF.

The chain joins TRBV7-2 to TRBJ2-3, with no clear D. CDR3 size: 13 residues. Germline CDR1 is SGHTA and CDR2 is FQGNSA. The V and J ends lost 0 bases and 5 bases respectively, with 6 bases between them. This CDR3 is CASSLAVGDTQYF. CDR3 bases: TGTGCCAGCAGCTTAGCGGTTGGAGATACGCAGTATTTT.

The V call is TRBV5-8, the J call TRBJ2-1; D could derive from TRBD1 or TRBD2 (6 bases each). The germline CDR1 and CDR2 sequences are SGHTS and YDEGEE. CDR3 length: 14 amino acids. Trimming took 1 base from V and 10 from J, leaving 15 bases between them. The CDR3: CASSLSNLGGEQFF. Written as DNA, the CDR3 is TGTGCCAGCAGCTTGTCGAATTTAGGGGGGGAGCAGTTCTTC.

V gene TRBV27 combines with J gene TRBJ1-2; D not resolved. Germline CDR1 is MNHEY and CDR2 is SMNVEV (reference sequence). Trimming shortened V by 4 bases and J by 1 base, and 7 bases separated the two germline ends. The CDR3 has 13 residues. Here the CDR3 DNA reads TGTGCCAGCAGTTCCCAAATTAACTATGGCTACACCTTC. Translating it yields CASSSQINYGYTF.

The chain employs TRBV9 and TRBJ1-2, with no clear D. Germline values: CDR1 SGDLS, CDR2 YYNGEE. Trimming pared 0 bases from V and 4 bases from J, leaving 13 bases between. The CDR3 extends over 15 amino acids. The CDR3 DNA sequence: TGTGCCAGCAGCGTAGCTGCAGGAACCCCCTATGGCTACACCTTC. It translates to CASSVAAGTPYGYTF.

The CDR3 nucleotides are TGTGCCAGCAGTTTCATTACTATACAGGGGTTGGACACTGAAGCTTTCTTT. Its translation is CASSFITIQGLDTEAFF. The rearrangement uses TRBV28 and TRBJ1-1; the match to TRBD1 covers 7 bases. Germline V gene data show CDR1 as MDHEN and CDR2 as SYDVKM. The CDR3 is 17 residues long. Trimming cost V 3 bases and J 3 bases; bases outside gene matches: 13.

The V and J genes are TRBV30 and TRBJ2-3; 13 nucleotides line up with TRBD2. J lost 0 bases, V lost 3 bases, and 12 bases had no gene match. Germline CDR1 and CDR2: GTSNPN and SVGIG (reference sequence). CDR3 length: 19 residues. CDR3 bases: TGTGCCTGGAGCAAAGGACTAGCGGGGGATTTCCATAGCACAGATACGCAGTATTTT. It codes for CAWSKGLAGDFHSTDTQYF.

This rearrangement joins TRBV2 to TRBJ1-1; D remains ambiguous. Germline CDR1 and CDR2: SNHLY and FYNNEI. The CDR3 sequence is 14 residues long. The ends were cut back, 5 bases at V and 0 bases at J, with 10 bases in the middle. The CDR3 DNA follows: TGTGCCAGCAGTCGTCTTTCCATGAACACTGAAGCTTTCTTT. The encoded protein is CASSRLSMNTEAFF.

This rearrangement joins TRBV28 to TRBJ2-1, with 10 nucleotides matching TRBD2. CDR3 length: 15 amino acids. The trim removed 6 bases at V and 4 bases at J, leaving 6 bases unmatched. Germline V CDR1 and CDR2: MDHEN, SYDVKM. This chain's CDR3 is CASSPTSGVYNEQFF. DNA for the CDR3: TGTGCCAGCAGCCCAACTAGCGGGGTTTACAATGAGCAGTTCTTC.